Below are 28 T cell receptor beta chains sequenced from a single sample in a study of blood T cell repertoires in COVID-19. Repertoires were generated with immunoSEQ multiplex PCR, while TCRdb's copy carries only in-frame clones and drops some. The sample lists 300,000 to 350,000 clones, 70% to 90% occurring once. Sample: PBMCs or T cells enriched from blood (not recorded which). The receptors stem from a young man who had recovered from COVID-19.

This chain joins TRBV11-1 and TRBJ2-2, with D unclear. The V gene's germline CDR1 is SGHAT and CDR2 FQDESV (reference sequence). Trimming shortened V by 8 bases and J by 3 bases, and 7 bases separated the two germline ends. The CDR3 extends over 12 amino acids. The CDR3 DNA follows: TGTGCCAGCGACATAGACACCGGGGAGCTGTTTTTT. The encoded protein is CASDIDTGELFF.

This clone was found once. The V gene is TRBV7-6, the J gene TRBJ1-5; the D is unclear. V gave up 5 bases and J gave up 0 bases, with 14 bases separating them. Germline V gene sequence: CDR1 SGHVS, CDR2 FNYEAQ. This CDR3 has 16 residues. The CDR3 here is CASSLGGGNSNQPQHF. The CDR3 DNA is TGTGCCAGCAGCCTCGGTGGCGGGAATAGCAATCAGCCCCAGCATTTT.

The chain is built from TRBV20-1 and TRBJ2-3; no reliable D call. This CDR3 region has 11 residues. V gave up 6 bases and J gave up 6 bases, with 10 bases separating them. CDR1 is DFQATT, CDR2 SNEGSKA, per germline (reference sequence). CDR3 loop: CSAPNGDTQYF. Written as DNA, the CDR3 is TGCAGTGCCCCGAACGGGGATACGCAGTATTTT.

This chain links TRBV15 with TRBJ1-1; 7 bases agree with TRBD1. The CDR3 is 12 amino acids. Germline CDR1 reads LNHNV; CDR2 reads YYDKDF (reference sequence). Germline trimming cut 0 bases from V and 8 bases from J; bases unmatched to any gene: 0. In DNA, the CDR3 is TGTGCCACCAGCAGAGAACAGGGGGAAGCTTTCTTT. Translated: CATSREQGEAFF.

This clone was observed many times. This sequence joins TRBV27 and TRBJ1-1, with 9 bases matching TRBD1. The CDR3 is made up of 14 amino acids. Germline loops: CDR1 MNHEY, CDR2 SMNVEV (reference sequence). V was clipped by 5 bases and J by 4 bases; unmatched bases: 5. The CDR3 DNA reads TGTGCCAGCAGTCTGACGACAGGGGGCACTGAAGCTTTCTTT. It specifies CASSLTTGGTEAFF.

This chain links TRBV19 with TRBJ2-3, with D hard to call. V was trimmed by 7 bases and J by 5 bases, leaving 16 bases between them. This CDR3 comprises 14 residues. Germline lookup yields CDR1 LNHDA and CDR2 SQIVND (reference sequence). Written as DNA, the CDR3 is TGTGCCAGTAAGCGCGGCGGTGGTGGAGATACGCAGTATTTT. This codes for CASKRGGGGDTQYF.

This clone appeared a single time. This CDR3 is also generated by other DNA sequences in the sample. The genes are TRBV5-1 and TRBJ1-6; 10 bases are shared with TRBD1. The CDR3 totals 16 residues. The germline gives CDR1 SGHRS, CDR2 YFSETQ. V lost 4 bases to trimming and J lost 1 base; unmatched junction nucleotides: 2. The CDR3 DNA reads as TGCGCCAGCAGCCCGGGACAGGGGTCCTATAATTCACCCCTCCACTTT. Residues: CASSPGQGSYNSPLHF.

Ten or more counts support this clone. The V and J genes are TRBV7-8 and TRBJ1-1; D perhaps matches TRBD1 (6 bases). This CDR3 is built from 14 residues. The V gene lost 6 bases and the J gene lost 1 base, with 12 bases spanning the gap. Germline V gene sequence: CDR1 SGHVS, CDR2 FQNEAQ. For the CDR3, the DNA is TGTGCCAGCAGTGAGGGACATCAGAACACTGAAGCTTTCTTT. Protein product: CASSEGHQNTEAFF.

In this sample, this clone turned up once. The chain employs TRBV6-5 and TRBJ1-3; unclear D gene. The CDR3 consists of 13 residues. The germline V gene has CDR1 MNHEY and CDR2 SVGAGI. V was shortened by 5 bases and J by 8 bases, with 13 bases between the two germline ends. CDR3 coding DNA: TGTGCCAGCAGTAAGCGGAAGAGGGACACCATATATTTT. Translated, it gives CASSKRKRDTIYF.

The chain joins TRBV9 to TRBJ1-5; D unresolved. Germline loops: CDR1 SGDLS, CDR2 YYNGEE. The CDR3 consists of 14 residues. Between the trimmed V and J ends, which lost 0 bases and 3 bases, there was a span of 7 bases. The chain's CDR3 is CASSVGAVNQPQHF. The CDR3 DNA is TGTGCCAGCAGCGTAGGGGCAGTCAATCAGCCCCAGCATTTT.

DNA for the CDR3: TGCGCCAGCAGCCAACCCTCGGGACAGAGACTAGAAAAACTGTTTTTT. Translation: CASSQPSGQRLEKLFF. The chain links TRBV4-1 to TRBJ1-4; 7 bases are shared with TRBD1. This CDR3 spans 16 amino acids. J was trimmed by 8 bases and V by 2 bases; bases with no gene match: 11. Germline lookup yields CDR1 MGHRA and CDR2 YSYEKL.

The rearrangement uses TRBV27 and TRBJ2-2, with TRBD1 identical over 11 bases. With V trimmed by 6 bases and J by 4 bases, 13 bases remained unmatched. Germline CDR1 is MNHEY and CDR2 is SMNVEV (reference sequence). The CDR3 has 18 residues. The CDR3 sequence is CASSRDRGGVISTGELFF. For the CDR3, the DNA is TGTGCCAGCAGCCGGGACAGGGGGGGTGTTATAAGCACCGGGGAGCTGTTTTTT.

The chain joins TRBV5-1 to TRBJ2-1, with TRBD2 as a possible D gene (5 bases). Trimming pared 5 bases from V and 0 bases from J, leaving 12 bases between. The germline V gene has CDR1 SGHRS and CDR2 YFSETQ. This CDR3 is built from 15 residues. The CDR3 loop reads CASSASPISYNEQFF. The CDR3 bases are TGCGCCAGCAGTGCTAGCCCCATCTCCTACAATGAGCAGTTCTTC.

The chain has TRBV19 and TRBJ1-2; TRBD1 matches 9 bases. Germline CDR1 and CDR2: LNHDA and SQIVND (reference sequence). The V segment lost 9 bases and the J segment 3 bases; nucleotides outside the gene matches: 8. This CDR3 comprises 14 residues. The DNA for the CDR3 is TGTGCCAGCGAGAAGGACAGGGGATACTATGGCTACACCTTC. This encodes CASEKDRGYYGYTF.

The chain combines TRBV5-5 with TRBJ1-2; D is perhaps TRBD1 (5 bases). CDR1 SGHKS and CDR2 YYEKEE come from the germline V gene (reference sequence). The CDR3 sequence is 15 residues long. The germline V and J ends were trimmed by 0 bases and 1 base, with 10 bases remaining between them. This chain's CDR3 is CASSLVNRINYGYTF. The CDR3 DNA sequence: TGTGCCAGCAGCTTGGTCAACAGGATTAACTATGGCTACACCTTC.

The CDR3 here is CASSGAWTGIRGNQPQHF. CDR3 DNA: TGTGCCAGCAGCGGGGCCTGGACAGGGATTCGAGGCAATCAGCCCCAGCATTTT. The chain combines TRBV7-8 with TRBJ1-5, with 8 bases fitting TRBD1. Germline CDR1 and CDR2: SGHVS and FQNEAQ. V was clipped by 5 bases and J by 2 bases; unmatched bases: 14. CDR3 length equals 18 residues.

The CDR3 sequence: CASSSKPGHNYEQYF. In nucleotides, the CDR3 is TGCGCCAGCAGCTCCAAACCGGGACACAACTACGAGCAGTACTTC. The genes are TRBV5-1 and TRBJ2-7; D might be TRBD1 (6 bases). Germline CDR1 reads SGHRS; CDR2 reads YFSETQ. With 3 bases removed from V and 3 bases from J, the gap between germline ends came to 16 bases. The CDR3 loop spans 15 amino acids. The variable domain in full, completed from reference TRBV5-1 and TRBJ2-7, reads KAGVTQTPRYLIKTRGQQVTLSCSPISGHRSVSWYQQTPGQGLQFLFEYFSETQRNKGNFPGRFSGRQFSNSRSEMNVSTLELGDSALYLCASSSKPGHNYEQYFGPGTRLTVT.

The chain recombines TRBV18 with TRBJ2-1; 9 bases are a match to TRBD1. The CDR3 sequence is 15 residues long. Germline CDR1 reads KGHSH; CDR2 reads LQKENI. The V gene end was trimmed by 4 bases and the J gene end by 8 bases; junction bases not matched to a gene: 9. The CDR3 region is CASSQGQGLGYEQFF. The CDR3 region has the DNA TGTGCCAGCTCACAGGGACAGGGACTTGGGTATGAGCAGTTCTTC.

The genes are TRBV30 and TRBJ2-4, with D possibly being TRBD2 (6 bases). This CDR3 has 14 residues. Germline V CDR1 and CDR2: GTSNPN, SVGIG (reference sequence). V lost 4 bases and J 7 bases, leaving 17 bases between the germline ends. CDR3 loop: CAWNRGTGGNIQYF. The CDR3 nucleotides read TGTGCCTGGAACCGGGGGACCGGTGGGAACATTCAGTACTTC.

The chain is built from TRBV9 and TRBJ2-6; TRBD1 might be the D (6 bases). This CDR3 is built from 16 residues. Trimming took off 1 base at V and 1 base at J, with 9 bases between the two ends. Germline loops: CDR1 SGDLS, CDR2 YYNGEE. The CDR3 loop is CASSVKRGSGANVLTF. The CDR3 nucleotides are TGTGCCAGCAGCGTAAAAAGGGGGTCTGGGGCCAACGTCCTGACTTTC.

This chain links TRBV2 with TRBJ1-1; the D gene is possibly TRBD1 (6 bases). Germline V gene lookup returns CDR1 SNHLY and CDR2 FYNNEI. Trimming shortened V by 6 bases and J by 0 bases, and 17 bases separated the two germline ends. This CDR3 region has 16 residues. The CDR3 bases are TGTGCCAGCAGCGCCCCGGGACAACTCGTGAACACTGAAGCTTTCTTT. Encoded protein: CASSAPGQLVNTEAFF.

This chain joins TRBV9 and TRBJ2-5; D is ambiguous. Germline CDR1 and CDR2: SGDLS and YYNGEE. The V end was cut by 5 bases, the J end by 4 bases, with 9 bases between. CDR3 length equals 12 residues. CDR3 sequence (DNA): TGTGCCAGCAGTCTATCCGGAGAGACCCAGTACTTC. It specifies CASSLSGETQYF.

The chain links TRBV12-5 to TRBJ1-6, with D possibly being TRBD1 (5 bases). Germline V gene data show CDR1 as LGHNT and CDR2 as FRNRAP. Between the trimmed V and J ends, which lost 0 bases and 3 bases, there was a span of 24 bases. This CDR3 region has 21 residues. CDR3 amino acids: CASGLVPTTAAHRIYNSPLHF. CDR3 DNA: TGTGCTAGTGGTTTGGTTCCAACGACAGCCGCACACCGCATCTATAATTCACCCCTCCACTTT.

The chain joins TRBV6-5 to TRBJ2-5; possible D gene TRBD1, 6 bases. Germline CDR1 MNHEY, CDR2 SVGAGI. V was cut by 6 bases and J by 5 bases, with 13 bases left in between. The CDR3 runs to 13 residues. CDR3 loop: CASSFRGLETQYF. The CDR3 nucleotides read TGTGCCAGCAGCTTCAGGGGTCTGGAGACCCAGTACTTC.

The chain is built from TRBV4-1 and TRBJ2-7, with D possibly TRBD1 on 5 matching bases. This CDR3 is built from 14 residues. Trimming removed 1 base at V and 3 bases at J, with 10 bases between. Per germline, CDR1 MGHRA and CDR2 YSYEKL. The CDR3 nucleotides are TGCGCCAGCAGCCAAGTGTGGCAGGGCTACGAGCAGTACTTC. This gives the protein CASSQVWQGYEQYF.

The chain combines TRBV7-3 with TRBJ1-1, with TRBD1 matching over 7 bases. The CDR3 sequence is 14 residues long. Per germline, CDR1 SGHTA and CDR2 FQGTGA. The junction had 11 bases not matched to a gene; V was cut back by 7 bases and J by 6 bases. This CDR3 reads CASKMNRGSPEAFF. The CDR3, as DNA: TGTGCCAGCAAAATGAACAGGGGTAGCCCTGAAGCTTTCTTT.

V is TRBV5-5 and J is TRBJ2-1, with TRBD2 as a possible D gene (7 bases). CDR3 length equals 18 residues. With 1 base removed from V and 4 bases from J, the gap between germline ends came to 21 bases. CDR1 is SGHKS, CDR2 YYEKEE, per germline (reference sequence). The DNA of the CDR3 is TGTGCCAGCAGCTTGATTAGCAGGCCCGGGGGGCGTTACAATGAGCAGTTCTTC. Translated: CASSLISRPGGRYNEQFF.

This clone was recorded once. The chain is built from TRBV3-1 (or the pseudogene TRBV3-2) and TRBJ1-4; 7 positions agree with TRBD1. Germline V gene sequence: CDR1 LGHDT, CDR2 YNNKEL (reference sequence). The CDR3 has 15 residues. The V segment lost 1 base and the J segment 8 bases; nucleotides outside the gene matches: 7. The CDR3 reads CASSQATGLQEKLFF. The CDR3 DNA sequence: TGTGCCAGCAGCCAAGCGACAGGGCTCCAAGAAAAACTGTTTTTT.